The 10 T cell receptor beta chains given below trace back to one sample, sequenced in a study of glioma-infiltrating T cells after dendritic cell vaccination. Data came from immunoSEQ multiplex PCR; TCRdb stores just in-frame clones and leaves some out. The data show around 96,000 clones, approximately 81% seen once. The source material was blood, sampled before dendritic cell vaccination. These receptors originate from a human donor with glioblastoma.

V gene TRBV5-1 combines with J gene TRBJ1-1; 7 bases align to TRBD1. The CDR3 has 12 residues. Germline V CDR1 and CDR2: SGHRS, YFSETQ. The V gene end was trimmed by 5 bases and the J gene end by 8 bases; junction bases not matched to a gene: 6. The CDR3 nucleotides are TGCGCCAGCAGTTCGACAGGGCGAGAAGCTTTCTTT. Protein sequence: CASSSTGREAFF.

This clone was recorded only once. The chain joins TRBV5-1 to TRBJ1-2; 7 bases are shared with TRBD1. The germline CDR1 and CDR2 sequences are SGHRS and YFSETQ. There are 16 residues in the CDR3. Germline trimming cut 4 bases from V and 7 bases from J; bases unmatched to any gene: 16. The CDR3 reads CASSPGTLLPGGGYTF. In DNA form, the CDR3 reads TGCGCCAGCAGCCCCGGAACACTTTTACCAGGGGGTGGCTACACCTTC.

In its sample, this clone was seen a few times. The chain carries TRBV6-1 and TRBJ2-1; D not resolved. The V and J ends lost 3 bases and 3 bases respectively, with 9 bases between them. Germline CDR1 MNHNS, CDR2 SASEGT. The CDR3 sequence is 14 residues long. CDR3 loop: CASSDRHFYNEQFF. CDR3 nucleotide sequence: TGTGCCAGCAGTGATCGACACTTCTACAATGAGCAGTTCTTC.

J is TRBJ1-2 and V is TRBV19, with 9 bases aligning to TRBD1. In germline, CDR1 is LNHDA, CDR2 SQIVND (reference sequence). J lost 7 bases, V lost 3 bases, and 9 bases had no gene match. This CDR3 has 15 residues. The CDR3 sequence: CASSMMGTGFSGYTF. As DNA, the CDR3 is TGTGCCAGTAGTATGATGGGGACAGGGTTTAGTGGCTACACCTTC.

V is TRBV30 and J is TRBJ1-1, with a weak D call TRBD1 (6 bases). CDR1 is GTSNPN, CDR2 SVGIG, per germline (reference sequence). This CDR3 comprises 11 residues. Trimming removed 1 base from V and 11 bases from J, with 11 bases in between. The CDR3 DNA follows: TGTGCCTGGAGTGGGGGGCAAGGGGCTTTCTTT. This gives the protein CAWSGGQGAFF. Together with reference TRBV30 and TRBJ1-1, the CDR3 gives the full variable domain: SQTIHQWPATLVQPVGSPLSLECTVEGTSNPNLYWYRQAAGRGLQLLFYSVGIGQISSEVPQNLSASRPQDRQFILSSKKLLLSDSGFYLCAWSGGQGAFFGQGTRLTVV.

This clone has a single count. The rearrangement joins TRBV7-6 to TRBJ2-7; tentatively, D is TRBD1 (6 bases). The CDR3 extends over 17 amino acids. Trimming took 0 bases from V and 2 from J, leaving 17 bases between them. Germline V lookup: CDR1 SGHVS, CDR2 FNYEAQ. The CDR3 loop reads CASSLAPTGTPAYEQYF. CDR3 in DNA: TGTGCCAGCAGCTTAGCTCCTACCGGGACACCCGCCTACGAGCAGTACTTC.

This rearrangement joins TRBV9 to TRBJ1-1; D uncertain. Looked up from germline, CDR1 is SGDLS and CDR2 is YYNGEE. The CDR3 covers 14 residues. V gave up 2 bases and J gave up 3 bases, with 11 bases separating them. The CDR3 is CASSVSAYDTEAFF. As DNA, the CDR3 is TGTGCCAGCAGCGTTTCCGCCTACGACACTGAAGCTTTCTTT.

V and J are TRBV5-1 and TRBJ2-3; D unclear. Per the germline V gene, CDR1 is SGHRS and CDR2 is YFSETQ. V lost 2 bases to trimming and J lost 5 bases, with 15 bases between them. The length of the CDR3 is 15 residues. The CDR3 sequence is CASSFGPFGVDTQYF. CDR3 bases: TGCGCCAGCAGCTTCGGCCCCTTTGGAGTAGATACGCAGTATTTT.

This clone has a handful of counts. J is TRBJ1-2 and V is TRBV6-1; 7 bases match TRBD1. The germline CDR1 and CDR2 sequences are MNHNS and SASEGT. The V segment lost 3 bases and the J segment 2 bases; nucleotides outside the gene matches: 6. The CDR3 extends over 15 amino acids. In DNA, the CDR3 is TGTGCCAGCAGTGAGGAACGGGGACAGAACTATGGCTACACCTTC. Protein sequence: CASSEERGQNYGYTF.

This chain links TRBV5-1 with TRBJ1-2; tentatively, D is TRBD1 (6 bases). CDR3 length: 13 amino acids. The germline V gene encodes CDR1 SGHRS and CDR2 YFSETQ. V was clipped by 4 bases and J by 5 bases, with 12 bases between them. CDR3 sequence: CASSLPDRYGYTF. DNA of the CDR3: TGCGCCAGCAGCCTGCCCGACAGGTATGGCTACACCTTC.